Included here is one T cell receptor (beta chain) sequence, with context. Assay used: immunoSEQ multiplex PCR; TCRdb lists only in-frame clones, some missing. The sample contains approximately 250,000 clones, around 89% of which appear only once. The data originate from a study of blood T cell repertoires in COVID-19. Across the study: PBMCs, B-cell-depleted T cells, or T cells provided the cDNA or gDNA that made up the material.

The junction had 9 bases not matched to a gene; V was cut back by 6 bases and J by 8 bases. Germline assignment: CDR1 MNHEY and CDR2 SVGAGI. The CDR3 loop spans 14 amino acids. Adults between roughly 18 and 89 years of age took part from 24 US areas. V is TRBV6-5 and J is TRBJ1-3, with 8 nucleotides matching TRBD1. Sequencing used PBMCs or T cells enriched from blood (not recorded which). The clonotype comes from a woman aged 40-49 years with acute COVID-19. The CDR3 bases are TGTGCCAGCAGAAACATACAGGGGGACTACACCATATATTTT. Protein sequence: CASRNIQGDYTIYF.